This entry lists 2 T cell receptor beta chains sequenced from one sample in a study of blood T cell repertoires in COVID-19. Produced via immunoSEQ multiplex PCR; TCRdb's table is partial and in-frame only. The table records about 110,000 clones, under 90% of them present only once. The sequenced sample consisted of peripheral blood. The origin of the receptors is a woman in her forties or fifties with acute or convalescent COVID-19.

The V and J genes are TRBV7-9 and TRBJ2-1; D perhaps matches TRBD2 (6 bases). V shed 6 bases and J shed 3 bases, with 12 bases lying between them. CDR3 length: 14 residues. Germline V CDR1 and CDR2: SEHNR, FQNEAQ (reference sequence). The CDR3 loop reads CASRWDSFYNEQFF. DNA for the CDR3: TGTGCCAGCAGATGGGACTCCTTCTACAATGAGCAGTTCTTC.

The chain employs TRBV11-2 and TRBJ1-4, with D tentatively TRBD1 (5 bases). The germline V and J ends were trimmed by 6 bases and 2 bases, with 10 bases remaining between them. The CDR3 loop spans 14 amino acids. Germline V gene data show CDR1 as SGHAT and CDR2 as FQNNGV. CDR3 coding DNA: TGTGCCAGCAGTCCTCAGGGTACTAATGAAAAACTGTTTTTT. It encodes CASSPQGTNEKLFF. The whole variable domain, remainder taken from reference TRBV11-2 and TRBJ1-4, is EAGVAQSPRYKIIEKRQSVAFWCNPISGHATLYWYQQILGQGPKLLIQFQNNGVVDDSQLPKDRFSAERLKGVDSTLKIQPAKLEDSAVYLCASSPQGTNEKLFFGSGTQLSVL.